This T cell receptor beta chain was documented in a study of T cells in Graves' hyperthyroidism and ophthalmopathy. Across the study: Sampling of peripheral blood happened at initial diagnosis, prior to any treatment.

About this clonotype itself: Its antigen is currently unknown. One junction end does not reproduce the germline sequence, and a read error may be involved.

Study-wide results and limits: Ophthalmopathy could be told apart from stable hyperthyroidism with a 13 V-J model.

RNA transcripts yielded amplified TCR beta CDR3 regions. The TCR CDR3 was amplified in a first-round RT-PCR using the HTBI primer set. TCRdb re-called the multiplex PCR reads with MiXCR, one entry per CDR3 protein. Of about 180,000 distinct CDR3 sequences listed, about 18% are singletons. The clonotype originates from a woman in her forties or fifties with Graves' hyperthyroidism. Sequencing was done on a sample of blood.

CDR3 residues: CANSVGGFAKLFF. The CDR3 DNA reads TGTGCCAACAGTGTGGGGGGTTTTGCAAAACTGTTTTTT. This chain joins TRBV27 and TRBJ1-4; D is perhaps TRBD1 (5 bases). Germline lookup yields CDR1 MNHEY and CDR2 SMNVEV (reference sequence). The CDR3 has 13 residues.